This T cell receptor beta chain was sequenced for a study of identical twins. Study-wide points: Models underpredicted monozygotic twin sharing of out-of-frame TCR alpha. In cord blood, abundant beta clonotypes had fewer insertions; memory showed no trend. Alpha sequences that were out-of-frame and twin-shared showed an excess of low generation probability.

MiXCR, run by TCRdb on the 5' RACE reads, gives a single entry per CDR3 protein. Of 400,000 to 550,000 distinct CDR3 sequences in the sample, roughly an eighth were seen once. CDR3 length: 17 amino acids. The V and J ends lost 4 bases and 8 bases, in that order; junction bases with no gene match: 16. The germline V gene has CDR1 ENHRY and CDR2 SYGVKD. As to this clonotype: Its cognate antigen is unknown.

The donors were all healthy and Caucasian. The same sample was also studied in work on yellow fever vaccine responses in identical twins.

This TCR was sampled from a woman between 18 and 30 years old in good health. The chain combines TRBV10-3 with TRBJ2-1; 8 nucleotides match TRBD2. Sequencing was performed on CD4+ T cells sorted from blood. Here the CDR3 reads CAISARPTSVGVDEQFF. CDR3 sequence (DNA): TGTGCCATCAGTGCCCGCCCGACTAGCGTGGGGGTTGATGAGCAGTTCTTC.